The 10 T cell receptor beta chains in this list originate from one sample, sequenced in a study of blood T cell repertoires in COVID-19. Profiled with immunoSEQ multiplex PCR; TCRdb holds only in-frame clones, not every one. Found here are more than 350,000 clones, approximately 87% of them singletons; the top ten hold roughly 10%. Specimen: PBMCs or T cells enriched from blood (not recorded which). The source of these receptors is a woman between 50 and 59 years old who had recovered from COVID-19.

V usage is TRBV20-1 and J usage is TRBJ2-7; no reliable D call. This CDR3 contains 9 residues. Germline V gives CDR1 DFQATT, CDR2 SNEGSKA (reference sequence). Trimming stripped 5 bases from V and 4 bases from J, with 3 bases between. The CDR3 is CSAPYEQYF. In nucleotides, the CDR3 is TGCAGTGCTCCGTACGAGCAGTACTTC.

J is TRBJ2-2 and V is TRBV30; 11 positions match TRBD2. CDR3 length: 15 residues. The V and J ends lost 3 bases and 5 bases, in that order; junction bases with no gene match: 5. Germline CDR1 is GTSNPN and CDR2 is SVGIG (reference sequence). CDR3 coding DNA: TGTGCCTGGAGCTCCGGGACTAGCGGTACCGGGGAGCTGTTTTTT. Translated: CAWSSGTSGTGELFF.

The chain employs TRBV27 and TRBJ1-1; D is unclear. The CDR3 totals 13 residues. V was trimmed by 3 bases and J by 3 bases, leaving 8 bases between them. The germline gives CDR1 MNHEY, CDR2 SMNVEV (reference sequence). As DNA, the CDR3 is TGTGCCAGCAGTTTCTACAGCTACACTGAAGCTTTCTTT. Protein product: CASSFYSYTEAFF.

V is TRBV28 and J is TRBJ1-1; no clear D. V was pared by 8 bases and J by 5 bases, with 15 bases between. The germline CDR1 and CDR2 sequences are MDHEN and SYDVKM. The CDR3 totals 13 residues. As DNA, the CDR3 is TGTGCCAGCCGAGGCACGCCGGGTACTGAAGCTTTCTTT. It encodes CASRGTPGTEAFF.

The V gene is TRBV11-1, the J gene TRBJ2-1; TRBD2 agrees at 7 bases. Germline V CDR1 and CDR2: SGHAT, FQDESV (reference sequence). The junction had 12 bases not matched to a gene; V was cut back by 6 bases and J by 10 bases. This CDR3 comprises 14 residues. The CDR3 coding sequence is TGTGCCAGCAGTCCAGCGGGGAAGACGGGGGAGCAGTTCTTC. This codes for CASSPAGKTGEQFF.

The chain has TRBV7-3 and TRBJ1-1, with 7 nucleotides matching TRBD1. The CDR3 is made up of 12 amino acids. Per germline, CDR1 SGHTA and CDR2 FQGTGA. The junction had 6 bases not matched to a gene; V was cut back by 9 bases and J by 5 bases. This CDR3 reads CASGGTATEAFF. In DNA form, the CDR3 reads TGTGCCAGTGGGGGGACAGCTACTGAAGCTTTCTTT.

The chain links TRBV6-5 to TRBJ1-1, with D unresolved. Germline CDR1 reads MNHEY; CDR2 reads SVGAGI. This CDR3 has 13 residues. The germline V and J ends were trimmed by 6 bases and 0 bases, with 8 bases remaining between them. This chain's CDR3 is CASSRPLNTEAFF. The CDR3 region has the DNA TGTGCCAGCAGCAGGCCTTTGAACACTGAAGCTTTCTTT.

The chain employs TRBV5-6 and TRBJ2-7, with 10 nucleotides matching TRBD1. Unmatched junction bases numbered 10, after V lost 2 bases and J lost 5 bases. Germline CDR1 and CDR2: SGHDT and YYEEEE. This CDR3 is built from 16 residues. In DNA form, the CDR3 reads TGTGCCAGCAGCTTCGGACCCCGGGACAGGGGCAACGAGCAGTACTTC. It codes for CASSFGPRDRGNEQYF.

The J gene is TRBJ2-1, the V gene TRBV4-1, with TRBD2 matching over 7 bases. Germline V gives CDR1 MGHRA, CDR2 YSYEKL. The ends lost 3 bases at V and 4 bases at J; junction bases unmatched: 15. The CDR3 contains 18 residues. CDR3 residues: CASSHGLAGDRLYNEQFF. CDR3 bases: TGCGCCAGCAGCCACGGCTTGGCGGGGGACCGACTATACAATGAGCAGTTCTTC.

The rearrangement joins TRBV5-1 to TRBJ1-1, with D possibly matching TRBD1 (5 bases). Germline V gene lookup returns CDR1 SGHRS and CDR2 YFSETQ. V lost 1 base, J lost 1 base, and 11 bases lay in between. This CDR3 has 15 residues. The CDR3 DNA sequence: TGCGCCAGCAGCTTGTTTGGGCAGGGGAACACTGAAGCTTTCTTT. This encodes CASSLFGQGNTEAFF.